This TCR beta chain was captured by sequencing in a study of T cell responses to AZD1222 COVID-19 vaccine. Germline CDR1 reads SQVTM; CDR2 reads ANQGSEA. V lost 7 bases, J lost 1 base, and 6 bases stayed unmatched. The CDR3 is 13 amino acids. Measured with immunoSEQ multiplex PCR; TCRdb has only the in-frame clones, and not every one. The sample records 45,000 to 60,000 clones, around 89% being singletons. This sample comprised peripheral blood, obtained on day 0 of AZD1222 vaccination. V and J are TRBV29-1 and TRBJ2-5; TRBD2 matches 7 bases. The receptor's source is an adult in good health. The CDR3, as DNA: TGCAGCGCCGCCTCTAGCGGCCAAGAGACCCAGTACTTC. This codes for CSAASSGQETQYF.